This T cell receptor (beta chain) derives from a study of cytotoxic CD8 clonotypes in ibrutinib-treated CLL. The germline V gene encodes CDR1 LNHDA and CDR2 SQIVND (reference sequence). Between the trimmed V and J ends, which lost 7 bases and 2 bases, there was a span of 11 bases. The CDR3 has 14 amino acids. In its sample, this clone was seen once. Some clones are missing from TCRdb's copy, which holds only in-frame ones; the method was immunoSEQ multiplex PCR. This table has 52,000 or so clones, 75% to 90% appearing once. The input for sequencing was PBMCs, taken after 24 months of ibrutinib treatment. The rearrangement links TRBV19 to TRBJ1-4; D gene unclear. The sequence came from a human donor with chronic lymphocytic leukemia. CDR3 loop: CASKQSDTNEKLFF. CDR3 nucleotides: TGTGCCAGTAAGCAGTCCGACACTAATGAAAAACTGTTTTTT.